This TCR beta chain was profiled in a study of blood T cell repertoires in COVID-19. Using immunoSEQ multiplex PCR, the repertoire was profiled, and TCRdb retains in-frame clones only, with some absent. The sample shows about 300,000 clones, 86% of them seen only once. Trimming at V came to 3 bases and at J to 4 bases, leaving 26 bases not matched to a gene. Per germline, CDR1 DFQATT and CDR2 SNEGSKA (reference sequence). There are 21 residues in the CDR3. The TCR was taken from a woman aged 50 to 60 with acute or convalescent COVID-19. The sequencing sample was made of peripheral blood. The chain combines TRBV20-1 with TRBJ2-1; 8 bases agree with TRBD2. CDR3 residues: CSASSFGGDSGTITLYNEQFF. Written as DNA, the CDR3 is TGCAGTGCTAGTAGTTTCGGTGGGGATAGCGGGACTATAACCCTTTACAATGAGCAGTTCTTC.